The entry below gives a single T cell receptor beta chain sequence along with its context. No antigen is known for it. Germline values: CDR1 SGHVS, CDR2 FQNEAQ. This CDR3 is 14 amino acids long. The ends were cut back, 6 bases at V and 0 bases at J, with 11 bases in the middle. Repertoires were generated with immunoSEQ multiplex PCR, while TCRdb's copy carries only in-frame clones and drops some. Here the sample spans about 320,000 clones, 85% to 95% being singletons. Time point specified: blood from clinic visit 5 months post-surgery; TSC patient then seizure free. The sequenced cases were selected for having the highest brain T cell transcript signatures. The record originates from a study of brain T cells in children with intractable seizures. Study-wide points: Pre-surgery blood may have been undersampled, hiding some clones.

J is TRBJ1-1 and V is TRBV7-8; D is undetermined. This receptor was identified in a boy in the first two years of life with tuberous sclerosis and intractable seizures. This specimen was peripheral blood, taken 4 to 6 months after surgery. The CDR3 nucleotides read TGTGCCAGCAGGGAGTGGACCCTGAACACTGAAGCTTTCTTT. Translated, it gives CASREWTLNTEAFF. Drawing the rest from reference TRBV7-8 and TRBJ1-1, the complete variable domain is GAGVSQSPRYKVAKRGQDVALRCDPISGHVSLFWYQQALGQGPEFLTYFQNEAQLDKSGLPSDRFFAERPEGSVSTLKIQRTQQEDSAVYLCASREWTLNTEAFFGQGTRLTVV.